This TCR beta chain was recorded in a study of blood T cell repertoires in COVID-19. Libraries were prepared by immunoSEQ multiplex PCR; TCRdb keeps only in-frame clonotypes and omits some of them. Of over 150,000 clones detected, less than 85% appear once; the ten largest clones hold roughly 3.2%. CDR1 is MGHRA and CDR2 is YSYEKL in the germline V gene. CDR3 length equals 12 residues. The ends were cut back, 1 base at V and 4 bases at J, with 4 bases in the middle. J is TRBJ1-2 and V is TRBV4-1; D not resolved. Source material: PBMCs or T cells enriched from blood (not recorded which). The clonotype was recovered from a woman younger than 45 who had recovered from COVID-19. The CDR3 loop is CASSQGLYGYTF. For the CDR3, the DNA is TGCGCCAGCAGCCAAGGGCTCTATGGCTACACCTTC.